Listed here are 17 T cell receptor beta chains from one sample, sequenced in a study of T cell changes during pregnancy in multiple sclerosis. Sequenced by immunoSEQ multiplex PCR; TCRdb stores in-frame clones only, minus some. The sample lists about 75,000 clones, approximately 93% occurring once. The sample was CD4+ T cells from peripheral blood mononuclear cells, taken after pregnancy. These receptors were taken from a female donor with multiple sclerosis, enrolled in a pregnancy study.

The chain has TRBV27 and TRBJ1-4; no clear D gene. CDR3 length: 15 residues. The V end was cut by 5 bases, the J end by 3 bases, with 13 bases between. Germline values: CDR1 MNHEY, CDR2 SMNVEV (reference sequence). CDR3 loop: CASSPSGRPNEKLFF. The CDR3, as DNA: TGTGCCAGCAGTCCCTCGGGGAGGCCTAATGAAAAACTGTTTTTT. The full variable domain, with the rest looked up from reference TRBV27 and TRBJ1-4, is EAQVTQNPRYLITVTGKKLTVTCSQNMNHEYMSWYRQDPGLGLRQIYYSMNVEVTDKGDVPEGYKVSRKEKRNFPLILESPSPNQTSLYFCASSPSGRPNEKLFFGSGTQLSVL.

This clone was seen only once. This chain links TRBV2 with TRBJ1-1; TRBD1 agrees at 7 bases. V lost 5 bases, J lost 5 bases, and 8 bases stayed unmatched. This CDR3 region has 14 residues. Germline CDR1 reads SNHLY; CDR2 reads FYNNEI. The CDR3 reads CASSRQGLETEAFF. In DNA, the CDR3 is TGTGCCAGCAGTCGACAGGGCCTAGAGACTGAAGCTTTCTTT.

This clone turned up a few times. CDR3 nucleotide sequence: TGTGCCAGCAATCGGGGGACGAACAATGAGCAGTTCTTC. It specifies CASNRGTNNEQFF. J is TRBJ2-1 and V is TRBV28, with D possibly matching TRBD2 (6 bases). V was pared by 7 bases and J by 5 bases, with 12 bases between. CDR1 MDHEN and CDR2 SYDVKM come from the germline V gene. The CDR3 contains 13 residues.

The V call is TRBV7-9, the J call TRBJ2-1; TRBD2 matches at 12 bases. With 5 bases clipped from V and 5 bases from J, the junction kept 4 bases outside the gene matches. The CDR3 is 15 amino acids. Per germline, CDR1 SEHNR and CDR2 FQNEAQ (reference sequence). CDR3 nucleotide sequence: TGTGCCAGCAGCCTCAGGACTAGCGGGAACAATGAGCAGTTCTTC. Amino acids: CASSLRTSGNNEQFF.

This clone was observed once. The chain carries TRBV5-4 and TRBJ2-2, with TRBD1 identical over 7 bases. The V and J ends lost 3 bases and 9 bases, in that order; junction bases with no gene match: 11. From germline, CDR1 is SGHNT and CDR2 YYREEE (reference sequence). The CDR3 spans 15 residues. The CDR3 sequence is CASSSRDRPSRELFF. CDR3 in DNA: TGTGCCAGCAGCTCCCGGGACAGACCGTCCCGGGAGCTGTTTTTT.

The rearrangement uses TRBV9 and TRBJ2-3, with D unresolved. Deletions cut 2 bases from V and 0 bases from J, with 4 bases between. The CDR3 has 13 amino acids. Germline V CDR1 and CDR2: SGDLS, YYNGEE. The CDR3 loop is CASSVGSTDTQYF. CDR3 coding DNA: TGTGCCAGCAGCGTCGGTAGCACAGATACGCAGTATTTT.

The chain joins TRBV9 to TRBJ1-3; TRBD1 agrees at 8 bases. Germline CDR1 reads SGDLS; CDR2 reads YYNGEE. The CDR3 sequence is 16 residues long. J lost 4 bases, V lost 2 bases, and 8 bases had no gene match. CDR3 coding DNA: TGTGCCAGCAGCGTGGATGGGACAGGTAACGGAAACACCATATATTTT. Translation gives CASSVDGTGNGNTIYF.

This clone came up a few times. The CDR3, as DNA: TGTGCCAGCAAGCTAGGGACAGCCTCCTACGAGCAGTACTTC. It yields the protein CASKLGTASYEQYF. The chain carries TRBV28 and TRBJ2-7; 7 positions match TRBD1. Germline V lookup: CDR1 MDHEN, CDR2 SYDVKM. J lost 0 bases, V lost 7 bases, and 6 bases had no gene match. The length of the CDR3 is 14 residues.

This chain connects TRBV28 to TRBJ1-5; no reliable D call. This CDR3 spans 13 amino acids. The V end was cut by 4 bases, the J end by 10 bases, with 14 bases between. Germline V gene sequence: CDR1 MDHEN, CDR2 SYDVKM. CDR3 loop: CASSSTGFGPQHF. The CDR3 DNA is TGTGCCAGCAGTTCGACCGGGTTTGGACCCCAGCATTTT.

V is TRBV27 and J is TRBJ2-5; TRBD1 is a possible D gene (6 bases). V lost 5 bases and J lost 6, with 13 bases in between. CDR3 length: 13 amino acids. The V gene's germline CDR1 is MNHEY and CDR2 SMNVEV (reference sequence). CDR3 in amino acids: CASSPQGWKTQYF. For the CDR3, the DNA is TGTGCCAGCAGTCCCCAGGGGTGGAAGACCCAGTACTTC.

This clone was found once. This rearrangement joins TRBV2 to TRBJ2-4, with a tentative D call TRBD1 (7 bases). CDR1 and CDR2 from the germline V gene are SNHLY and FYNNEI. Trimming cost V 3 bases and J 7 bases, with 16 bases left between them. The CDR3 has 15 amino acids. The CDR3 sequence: CASSEEGARVNIQYF. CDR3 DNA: TGTGCCAGCAGTGAGGAGGGGGCGCGAGTCAACATTCAGTACTTC.

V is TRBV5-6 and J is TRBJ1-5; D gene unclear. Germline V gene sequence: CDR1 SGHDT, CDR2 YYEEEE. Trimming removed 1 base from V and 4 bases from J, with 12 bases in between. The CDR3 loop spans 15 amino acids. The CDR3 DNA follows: TGTGCCAGCAGCTTGAGCGGAAGGAGTAATCAGCCCCAGCATTTT. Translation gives CASSLSGRSNQPQHF.

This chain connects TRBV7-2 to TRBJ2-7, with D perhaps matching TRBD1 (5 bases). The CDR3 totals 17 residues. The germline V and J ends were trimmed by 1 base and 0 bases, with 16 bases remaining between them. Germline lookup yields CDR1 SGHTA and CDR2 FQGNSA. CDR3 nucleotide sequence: TGTGCCAGCAGCTTAGATAGGGGCCGCCAGAGCTCCTACGAGCAGTACTTC. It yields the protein CASSLDRGRQSSYEQYF.

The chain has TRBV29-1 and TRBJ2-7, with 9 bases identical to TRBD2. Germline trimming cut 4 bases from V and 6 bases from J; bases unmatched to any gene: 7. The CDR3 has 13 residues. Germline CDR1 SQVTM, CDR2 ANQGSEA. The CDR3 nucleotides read TGCAGCGTTGTCATAGCGGGAGCTGGCGAGCAGTACTTC. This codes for CSVVIAGAGEQYF.

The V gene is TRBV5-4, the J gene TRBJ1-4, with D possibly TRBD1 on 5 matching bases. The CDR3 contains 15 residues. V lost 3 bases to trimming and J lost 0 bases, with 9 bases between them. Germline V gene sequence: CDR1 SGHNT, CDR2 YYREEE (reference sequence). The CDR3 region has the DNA TGTGCCAGCAGCTCCGGGGGTGCAACTAATGAAAAACTGTTTTTT. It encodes CASSSGGATNEKLFF.

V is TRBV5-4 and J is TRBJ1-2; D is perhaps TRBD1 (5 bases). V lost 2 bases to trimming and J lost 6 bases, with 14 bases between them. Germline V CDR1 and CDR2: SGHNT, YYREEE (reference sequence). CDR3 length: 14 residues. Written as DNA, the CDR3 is TGTGCCAGCAGCTTCACCGCAGGGTATAATGGCTACACCTTC. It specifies CASSFTAGYNGYTF. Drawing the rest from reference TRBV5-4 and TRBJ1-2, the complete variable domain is ETGVTQSPTHLIKTRGQQVTLRCSSQSGHNTVSWYQQALGQGPQFIFQYYREEENGRGNFPPRFSGLQFPNYSSELNVNALELDDSALYLCASSFTAGYNGYTFGSGTRLTVV.

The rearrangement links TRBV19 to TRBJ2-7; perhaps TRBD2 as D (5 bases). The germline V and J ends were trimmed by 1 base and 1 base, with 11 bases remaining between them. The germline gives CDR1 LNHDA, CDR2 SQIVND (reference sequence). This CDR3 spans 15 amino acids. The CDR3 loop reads CASSIAGVGSYEQYF. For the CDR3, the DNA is TGTGCCAGTAGTATAGCCGGGGTCGGGTCCTACGAGCAGTACTTC.